This T cell receptor (beta chain) was documented in a study of shared clonotypes between healthy human individuals. Clones were sequenced by immunoSEQ multiplex PCR, and TCRdb holds only the in-frame ones, with some missing. The profile shows some 1,400,000 clones, approximately 96% of them singletons. This CDR3 has 12 amino acids. CDR1 and CDR2 (germline): SGHNT, YYREEE (reference sequence). The V gene lost 3 bases and the J gene lost 1 base, with 4 bases spanning the gap. Negatively enriched CD4+ T cells were divided by CD45RA into naive and memory. Sequenced input: naive CD4+ T cells sorted from blood. The subset was: CD45RA+ positively selected. This clonotype was obtained from a man aged 25 to 45 in good health. This rearrangement joins TRBV5-4 to TRBJ2-5; D call uncertain. This CDR3 is CASSSPQETQYF. Written as DNA, the CDR3 is TGTGCCAGCAGCTCTCCCCAAGAGACCCAGTACTTC.